This T cell receptor beta chain emerged from a study of beta chain features in type 1 diabetes. Worth noting for this clone: Its target is not known.

Germline V gene lookup returns CDR1 ENHRY and CDR2 SYGVKD. This CDR3 is built from 14 residues. V lost 3 bases and J 0 bases, leaving 9 bases between the germline ends. Notes on the study in general: A possible short-template PCR bias applies equally to patients and controls. The question of HLA type influencing TCRB rearrangement was one that remained unresolved here.

Since all of the isolated RNA was reverse transcribed, expressed TCRB transcripts were what got sequenced. Naive, central memory and regulatory T cell samples yielded about 3.57 million reads on average. Measured with immunoSEQ multiplex PCR; TCRdb has only the in-frame clones, and not every one. The sample holds under 950,000 clones, 15% to 20% seen once. The chain joins TRBV10-3 to TRBJ2-7; possible D gene TRBD1, 5 bases. This sequence originates from a woman aged 18-29 years in good health. The specimen sequenced was naive CD4+ T cells from blood. The CDR3 sequence: CAISDRAFSYEQYF. The CDR3 coding sequence is TGTGCCATCAGTGACAGGGCGTTCTCCTACGAGCAGTACTTC.